This T cell receptor (beta chain) was sequenced during a study of neurological immune-mediated disorders. A word on this clonotype: Being one base from a much bigger clone, this may be a read error.

The cDNA came from 5'RACE, which used 10-nucleotide random UMIs. TCRdb reprocessed the 5' RACE reads via MiXCR and lists one record per CDR3 protein. The data show 50,000 to 75,000 distinct CDR3 sequences, roughly 12% seen once. The CDR3 spans 15 residues. Losses at the gene ends were 3 bases for V and 5 bases for J; bases not matched to a gene: 11. From germline, CDR1 is SQVTM and CDR2 ANQGSEA. The J gene is TRBJ2-5, the V gene TRBV29-1; 8 bases line up with TRBD1. The sample comprised PBMCs. The receptor comes from a woman in her sixties or seventies with HTLV-1-associated myelopathy (HAM/TSP). Here the CDR3 DNA reads TGCAGCGTTGATTTTGGGGCAGGGGGCCGGGAGACCCAGTACTTC. Translating gives CSVDFGAGGRETQYF.